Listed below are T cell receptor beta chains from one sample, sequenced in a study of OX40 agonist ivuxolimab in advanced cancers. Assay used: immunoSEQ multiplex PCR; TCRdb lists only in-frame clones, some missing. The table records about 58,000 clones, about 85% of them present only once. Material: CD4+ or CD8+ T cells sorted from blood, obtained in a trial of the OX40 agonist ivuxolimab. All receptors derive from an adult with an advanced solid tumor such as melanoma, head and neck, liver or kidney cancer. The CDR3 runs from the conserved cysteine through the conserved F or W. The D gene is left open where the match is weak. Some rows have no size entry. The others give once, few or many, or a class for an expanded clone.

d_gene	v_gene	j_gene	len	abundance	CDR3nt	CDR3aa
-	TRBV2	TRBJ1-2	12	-	TGTGCCAGCAGTGAGGGGGCAGGTGGCTACACCTTC	CASSEGAGGYTF
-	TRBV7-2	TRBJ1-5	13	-	TGTGCCAGCAGCTTAACCAACGATCAGCCCCAGCATTTT	CASSLTNDQPQHF
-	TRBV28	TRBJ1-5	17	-	TGTGCCAGCAGTTTATTGTTAGGGGACGTGAAGAATCAGCCCCAGCATTTT	CASSLLLGDVKNQPQHF
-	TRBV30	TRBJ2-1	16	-	TGTGCCTGGAGTGTAGGGGACCTCGGCTCCTACAATGAGCAGTTCTTC	CAWSVGDLGSYNEQFF
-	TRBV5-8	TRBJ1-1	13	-	TGTGCCAGCAGCTTGGAGACCAACACTGAAGCTTTCTTT	CASSLETNTEAFF
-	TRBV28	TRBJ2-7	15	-	TGTGCCAGCAACGAAAGACCCCGGACAGTCTACGAGCAGTACTTC	CASNERPRTVYEQYF
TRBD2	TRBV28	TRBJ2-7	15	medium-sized	TGTGCCAGCAGGAGTCGGGGGAGGGCTTCCTACGAGCAGTACTTC	CASRSRGRASYEQYF
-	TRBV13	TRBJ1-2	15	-	TGTGCCAGCAGCTCAAGGACGGGAGCCCTCTATGGCTACACCTTC	CASSSRTGALYGYTF
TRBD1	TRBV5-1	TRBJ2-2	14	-	TGCGCCAGTGGACAGGACTTCAACACCGGGGAGCTGTTTTTT	CASGQDFNTGELFF
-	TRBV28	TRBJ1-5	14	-	TGTGCCAGCAGTCGGACGGCGAGCAATCAGCCCCAGCATTTT	CASSRTASNQPQHF
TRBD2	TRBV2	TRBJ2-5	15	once	TGTGCCAGCAGGACCGGGACTAGCGGGCAAGAGACCCAGTACTTC	CASRTGTSGQETQYF
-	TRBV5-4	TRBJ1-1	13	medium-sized	TGTGCCAGCAGCGCGACAGCGAACACTGAAGCTTTCTTT	CASSATANTEAFF
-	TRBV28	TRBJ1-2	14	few	TGTGCCAGCAGTTTTGAGCTGTCCAACTATGGCTACACCTTC	CASSFELSNYGYTF
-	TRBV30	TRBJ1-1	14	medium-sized	TGTGCCTGGAATGGGCAGGGGATGAACACTGAAGCTTTCTTT	CAWNGQGMNTEAFF
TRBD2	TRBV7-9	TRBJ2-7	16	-	TGTGCCAGCAGACCCGGGACTAGCGGTTTCTCCTACGAGCAGTACTTC	CASRPGTSGFSYEQYF
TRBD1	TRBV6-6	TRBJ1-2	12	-	TGTGCCAGCAGCGGACAGGCGTATGGCTACACCTTC	CASSGQAYGYTF
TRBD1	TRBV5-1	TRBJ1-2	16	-	TGCGCCAGCAGCCAAAGCCGGGACAGGCTCAAAAATGGCTACACCTTC	CASSQSRDRLKNGYTF
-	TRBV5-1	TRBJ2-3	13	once	TGCGCCAGCAGCTTGGAAGGGACAGATACGCAGTATTTT	CASSLEGTDTQYF
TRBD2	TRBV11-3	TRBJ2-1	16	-	TGTGCCAGCAGCTTCCCGGAGCGGGGGGCCTACAATGAGCAGTTCTTC	CASSFPERGAYNEQFF
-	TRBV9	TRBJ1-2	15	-	TGTGCCAGCAGCGTACTTTGGGGAGGGAATCATGGCTACACCTTC	CASSVLWGGNHGYTF
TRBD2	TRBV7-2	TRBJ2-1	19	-	TGTGCCAGCAGCTTAGGGATAATTGAAAGCGGGAGGGCCGGAGGTGAGCAGTTCTTC	CASSLGIIESGRAGGEQFF
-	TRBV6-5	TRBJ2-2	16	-	TGTGCCAGCAGTTACTCGAGCAGGGGAGACACCGGGGAGCTGTTTTTT	CASSYSSRGDTGELFF
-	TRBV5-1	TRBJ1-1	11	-	TGCGCCAGCAGCAAAGACAGGGAAGCTTTCTTT	CASSKDREAFF
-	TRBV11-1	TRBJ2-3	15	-	TGTGCCAGCAGCTTAGCGTGGGCAGTCACAGATACGCAGTATTTT	CASSLAWAVTDTQYF
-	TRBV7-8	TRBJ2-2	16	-	TGTGCCAGCAGCTTAGTGTGGAAGAGGGGAACCGGGGAGCTGTTTTTT	CASSLVWKRGTGELFF
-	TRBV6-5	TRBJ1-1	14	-	TGTGCCAGCAGCCCGGGGGGGCTGAACACTGAAGCTTTCTTT	CASSPGGLNTEAFF
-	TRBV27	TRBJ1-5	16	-	TGTGCCAGCAGTTTATCGTCGGGGATGCTCGCTCAGCCCCAGCATTTT	CASSLSSGMLAQPQHF
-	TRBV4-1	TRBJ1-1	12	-	TGCGCCAGCAGCCGACCGGGACCTGAAGCTTTCTTT	CASSRPGPEAFF
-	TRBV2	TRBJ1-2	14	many	TGTGCCAGCCGGAGGTCCGGGTTGAGCTATGGCTACACCTTC	CASRRSGLSYGYTF